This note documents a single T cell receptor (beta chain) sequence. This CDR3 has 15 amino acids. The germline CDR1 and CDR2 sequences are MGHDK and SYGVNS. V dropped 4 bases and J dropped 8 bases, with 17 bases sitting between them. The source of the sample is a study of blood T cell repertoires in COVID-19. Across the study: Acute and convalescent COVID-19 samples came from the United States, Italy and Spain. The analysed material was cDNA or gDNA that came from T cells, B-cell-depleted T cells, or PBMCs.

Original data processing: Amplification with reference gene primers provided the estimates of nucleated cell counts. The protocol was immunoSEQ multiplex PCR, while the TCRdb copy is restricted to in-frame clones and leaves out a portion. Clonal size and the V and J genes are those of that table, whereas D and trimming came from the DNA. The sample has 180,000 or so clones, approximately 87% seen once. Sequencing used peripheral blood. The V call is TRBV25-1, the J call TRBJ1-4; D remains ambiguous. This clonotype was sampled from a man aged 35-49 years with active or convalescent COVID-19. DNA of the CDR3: TGTGCCAGCAGTGGTGGTCCACTAGTGAACGAAAAACTGTTTTTT. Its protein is CASSGGPLVNEKLFF.